The 3 T cell receptor beta chains reported below all come from one sample, sequenced in a study of T-cell reconstitution after alpha-beta-depleted transplantation in children. Unique molecular identifiers were incorporated when the TCRbeta library was constructed. Via MiXCR, TCRdb re-called the PCR reads, giving one row per CDR3 protein. The sample has approximately 500,000 distinct CDR3 sequences, 8% to 11% seen once; the top ten hold 2% to 2.5%. This sample comprised PBMCs, obtained before TCRalphabeta/CD19-depleted stem cell transplant. These receptor sequences come from a child under 10 years old with inherited bone marrow failure, due to receive a stem cell transplant.

V and J are TRBV30 and TRBJ1-2; D call uncertain. This CDR3 has 13 amino acids. CDR1 and CDR2 from the germline V gene are GTSNPN and SVGIG (reference sequence). V was cut by 0 bases and J by 1 base, with 6 bases left in between. CDR3 region: CAWSVGLNYGYTF. Here the CDR3 DNA reads TGTGCCTGGAGTGTAGGACTTAACTATGGCTACACCTTC. Full variable domain (missing parts from reference TRBV30 and TRBJ1-2): SQTIHQWPATLVQPVGSPLSLECTVEGTSNPNLYWYRQAAGRGLQLLFYSVGIGQISSEVPQNLSASRPQDRQFILSSKKLLLSDSGFYLCAWSVGLNYGYTFGSGTRLTVV.

This clonotype appeared many times. J is TRBJ2-3 and V is TRBV29-1; 7 bases fit TRBD2. V was clipped by 3 bases and J by 4 bases; unmatched bases: 10. This CDR3 has 15 amino acids. Germline assignment: CDR1 SQVTM and CDR2 ANQGSEA. For the CDR3, the DNA is TGCAGCGTTGAGGGAGGGTCCCGCGGGGCAGATACGCAGTATTTT. Protein product: CSVEGGSRGADTQYF.

This clonotype was recorded many times. The chain links TRBV12-3 or TRBV12-4 to TRBJ2-1; no firm D call. The V gene lost 3 bases and the J gene lost 4 bases, with 10 bases spanning the gap. The CDR3 runs to 14 residues. CDR3 in DNA: TGTGCCAGCAGTTTCATGCTGGCTTACAATGAGCAGTTCTTC. Its translation is CASSFMLAYNEQFF.